This entry concerns a single T cell receptor beta chain. The sample originates from a study of blood T cell repertoires in COVID-19. Study overall: The analysed material was cDNA or gDNA that came from T cells, B-cell-depleted T cells, or PBMCs.

The repertoire was sequenced with immunoSEQ multiplex PCR; TCRdb's copy has only in-frame clones and lacks some. The sample holds 320,000 or so clones, about 90% seen once. With 5 bases clipped from V and 3 bases from J, the junction kept 13 bases outside the gene matches. Germline V lookup: CDR1 MNHEY, CDR2 SMNVEV (reference sequence). This CDR3 is built from 17 residues. Membership in each cohort depended on participant-reported clinical history. Two negative PCRs, clearance, or symptom resolution characterized the recovered Cohort 3 donors. Material: PBMCs or T cells enriched from blood (not recorded which). This rearrangement joins TRBV27 to TRBJ2-5, with 9 bases aligning to TRBD2. This TCR derives from a woman aged 30 to 39 who had recovered from COVID-19. The CDR3 DNA sequence: TGTGCCAGCAGTCCCCTCGGGGCGGGGGGGATCAAAGAGACCCAGTACTTC. Translation gives CASSPLGAGGIKETQYF.